One sample yielded the 11 T cell receptor beta chains listed below, sequenced in a study of patients and donors after allogeneic stem cell transplantation (dated by TCRdb to the early 2020s). Libraries were built with RT-PCR. The listed sequencing device is NextSeq 550. The public reads were reprocessed in TCRdb via fastp at Q25 and MiXCR, keeping in-frame beta chains. Duplicate CDR3 protein sequences are folded into a single record with the most common DNA and genes. Here the sample has some 880,000 distinct CDR3 sequences; roughly 18% occur a single time. The top ten clonotypes cover around 6% of the sample. The sample taken for sequencing was blood, either unsorted or a sorted T cell fraction (not recorded which). Receptors originate from a human donor who was either an allogeneic HSCT recipient or a stem cell or donor lymphocyte infusion donor (not recorded which). It is not recorded whose cells these are; they may come from a transplant donor.

This clonotype was detected only a few times. The V call is TRBV11-2, the J call TRBJ1-2; tentative D call: TRBD1 (5 bases). V lost 0 bases and J lost 8, with 10 bases in between. This CDR3 comprises 13 residues. Germline V gene sequence: CDR1 SGHAT, CDR2 FQNNGV. CDR3 DNA: TGTGCCAGCAGCTTAGAAGGGACGGGCGGCTACACCTTC. Translating it yields CASSLEGTGGYTF.

This clonotype was recorded a few times. The rearrangement links TRBV9 to TRBJ2-2; TRBD1 might be the D (5 bases). The germline gives CDR1 SGDLS, CDR2 YYNGEE. The CDR3 consists of 16 residues. V gave up 4 bases and J gave up 3 bases, with 16 bases separating them. The CDR3 nucleotides read TGTGCCAGCAGCCCAGGGCTGGGAAGGGACACCGGGGAGCTGTTTTTT. This encodes CASSPGLGRDTGELFF.

The chain is built from TRBV5-1 and TRBJ1-1, with D tentatively TRBD1 (6 bases). The CDR3 sequence is 12 residues long. In germline, CDR1 is SGHRS, CDR2 YFSETQ. Trimming removed 4 bases at V and 6 bases at J, with 10 bases between. The CDR3 DNA is TGCGCCAGCAGCGCCGGACAGTCTGAAGCTTTCTTT. Residues: CASSAGQSEAFF.

Many counts were recorded for this clonotype. The J gene is TRBJ2-7, the V gene TRBV29-1; D gene unclear. Trimming pared 3 bases from V and 6 bases from J, leaving 9 bases between. The CDR3 is made up of 11 amino acids. Per germline, CDR1 SQVTM and CDR2 ANQGSEA. CDR3 nucleotide sequence: TGCAGCGTTGAGGACGTATCCGAGCAGTACTTC. Amino acid sequence: CSVEDVSEQYF.

This clonotype showed up just a few times. The chain couples TRBV12-3 or TRBV12-4 to TRBJ2-4; unclear D gene. The CDR3 covers 14 residues. V lost 6 bases to trimming and J lost 7 bases, with 16 bases between them. CDR3: CASSPPGQMNIQYF. The CDR3 coding sequence is TGTGCCAGCAGCCCCCCGGGTCAGATGAACATTCAGTACTTC.

The V gene is TRBV24-1, the J gene TRBJ2-2; perhaps TRBD1 as D (5 bases). Germline loops: CDR1 KGHDR, CDR2 SFDVKD. V lost 4 bases, J lost 6 bases, and 17 bases lay in between. The length of the CDR3 is 16 residues. The CDR3 reads CATSDPSGKTPGELFF. In DNA form, the CDR3 reads TGTGCCACCAGTGACCCTTCAGGGAAGACCCCCGGGGAGCTGTTTTTT.

This clonotype was seen only a few times. The chain uses TRBV5-1 and TRBJ2-7; 8 bases agree with TRBD1. CDR1 is SGHRS and CDR2 is YFSETQ in the germline V gene. CDR3 length: 14 residues. The V segment lost 6 bases and the J segment 1 base; nucleotides outside the gene matches: 6. The CDR3 DNA sequence: TGCGCCAGCACCCTGCGGGACAGGTCCTACGAGCAGTACTTC. Its protein product is CASTLRDRSYEQYF.

The chain combines TRBV12-3 or TRBV12-4 with TRBJ2-7; D gene unclear. V shed 1 base and J shed 5 bases, with 12 bases lying between them. The CDR3 extends over 14 amino acids. The CDR3 reads CASSLVPSAHEQYF. CDR3 DNA: TGTGCCAGCAGTTTAGTTCCCAGCGCCCACGAGCAGTACTTC.

This clonotype was seen more than once but under ten times. The genes are TRBV12-3 or TRBV12-4 and TRBJ2-3; the D call may be TRBD1 or TRBD2 (5 bases each). This CDR3 is built from 13 residues. V gave up 3 bases and J gave up 6 bases, with 10 bases separating them. This CDR3 is CASSLWGSDTQYF. CDR3 sequence (DNA): TGTGCCAGCAGTTTGTGGGGGAGTGATACGCAGTATTTT.

This clonotype has a handful of counts. The rearrangement links TRBV20-1 to TRBJ2-1; 15 bases match TRBD2. Germline CDR1 and CDR2: DFQATT and SNEGSKA (reference sequence). The trim removed 3 bases at V and 8 bases at J, leaving 8 bases unmatched. This CDR3 spans 16 amino acids. CDR3 residues: CSASGTSGRLSDEQFF. The CDR3 DNA is TGCAGTGCTAGTGGGACTAGCGGGAGGTTATCCGATGAGCAGTTCTTC.

The table lists this clonotype with a few counts. The gene calls are TRBV6-4 and TRBJ2-3; D possibly corresponds to TRBD2 (5 bases). Germline CDR1 MRHNA, CDR2 SNTAGT. The CDR3 covers 13 residues. V lost 4 bases and J lost 6, with 11 bases in between. This chain's CDR3 is CASSVEVWDTQYF. CDR3 in DNA: TGTGCCAGCAGTGTGGAGGTTTGGGATACGCAGTATTTT.